Below, 14 T cell receptor beta chains from the same sample are listed, as sequenced in a study of T cells in tuberculosis. The assay was immunoSEQ multiplex PCR, and TCRdb's table has in-frame clones only and misses some. The table includes 25,000 to 30,000 clones, over 90% detected once. What was sequenced was PBMCs. These receptors came from a donor aged 5 to 30 with latent tuberculosis or without tuberculosis infection.

J is TRBJ2-1 and V is TRBV2, with D possibly matching TRBD2 (5 bases). The germline V and J ends were trimmed by 6 bases and 3 bases, with 12 bases remaining between them. Germline V gives CDR1 SNHLY, CDR2 FYNNEI. The CDR3 has 14 residues. In DNA form, the CDR3 reads TGTGCCAGCAGGGGCGGGTTTCTCTACAATGAGCAGTTCTTC. Translating it yields CASRGGFLYNEQFF.

This chain joins TRBV4-1 and TRBJ1-1; no firm D call. V lost 1 base to trimming and J lost 5 bases, with 11 bases between them. Germline V lookup: CDR1 MGHRA, CDR2 YSYEKL. This CDR3 spans 14 amino acids. The CDR3 DNA follows: TGCGCCAGCAGCCAAGCCCTCCGAGCGACTGAAGCTTTCTTT. Encoded protein: CASSQALRATEAFF.

The chain carries TRBV2 and TRBJ2-6; TRBD1 matches at 8 bases. CDR1 and CDR2 from the germline V gene are SNHLY and FYNNEI. J gave up 2 bases and V 5 bases, and 2 bases lay outside the gene matches. This CDR3 region has 15 residues. The CDR3 here is CASSTDRAGANVLTF. The CDR3, as DNA: TGTGCCAGCAGTACGGACAGGGCTGGGGCCAACGTCCTGACTTTC. The full variable domain, rest sourced from reference TRBV2 and TRBJ2-6, is EPEVTQTPSHQVTQMGQEVILRCVPISNHLYFYWYRQILGQKVEFLVSFYNNEISEKSEIFDDQFSVERPDGSNFTLKIRSTKLEDSAMYFCASSTDRAGANVLTFGAGSRLTVL.

The V call is TRBV29-1, the J call TRBJ2-1; 11 bases line up with TRBD1. Trimming removed 0 bases from V and 8 bases from J; junction bases left unmatched: 9. CDR1 and CDR2 (germline): SQVTM, ANQGSEA. This CDR3 comprises 16 residues. This CDR3 reads CSVEDWGQGVIDEQFF. The CDR3 DNA follows: TGCAGCGTTGAAGATTGGGGACAGGGGGTTATCGATGAGCAGTTCTTC.

V usage is TRBV15 and J usage is TRBJ2-3, with D tentatively TRBD2 (5 bases). V gave up 8 bases and J gave up 2 bases, with 17 bases separating them. In germline, CDR1 is LNHNV, CDR2 YYDKDF (reference sequence). This CDR3 has 15 residues. CDR3 in amino acids: CATGAPAASTDTQYF. DNA for the CDR3: TGTGCCACCGGAGCACCAGCGGCCTCCACAGATACGCAGTATTTT.

The chain is built from TRBV9 and TRBJ2-3; D is uncertain. The germline V gene has CDR1 SGDLS and CDR2 YYNGEE. Trimming left V 0 bases short and J 0 bases short, with 14 bases between. The CDR3 is made up of 17 amino acids. CDR3 in amino acids: CASSVALYRTSTDTQYF. CDR3 coding DNA: TGTGCCAGCAGCGTAGCTTTGTACAGAACTAGCACAGATACGCAGTATTTT.

This clone turned up a few times. The chain links TRBV4-2 to TRBJ1-5; tentative D call: TRBD1 (5 bases). The CDR3 contains 16 residues. The V gene lost 0 bases and the J gene lost 5 bases, with 14 bases spanning the gap. Germline CDR1 and CDR2: LGHNA and YNFKEQ. Written as DNA, the CDR3 is TGTGCCAGCAGCCAAGATGACTCGACAGCTTATCAGCCCCAGCATTTT. Residues: CASSQDDSTAYQPQHF.

This chain links TRBV7-5 with TRBJ1-4; no DNA check was done on the table's D call, TRBD1. TRBV7-5 is deemed a pseudogene. The CDR3 runs to 16 residues. The CDR3 reads CVRSPFMRQLNEKLFF. The CDR3 nucleotides are TGTGTCAGAAGCCCCTTTATGAGACAGCTTAATGAAAAACTGTTTTTT.

The gene calls are TRBV28 and TRBJ1-5; D not resolved. Trimming left V 2 bases short and J 2 bases short, with 7 bases between. The germline gives CDR1 MDHEN, CDR2 SYDVKM. This CDR3 has 14 amino acids. This chain's CDR3 is CASSLVTGNQPQHF. DNA for the CDR3: TGTGCCAGCAGTTTAGTTACGGGCAATCAGCCCCAGCATTTT.

The J gene is TRBJ2-1, the V gene TRBV7-8, with TRBD2 as a possible D gene (5 bases). The CDR3 is 14 amino acids. Germline loops: CDR1 SGHVS, CDR2 FQNEAQ. V dropped 0 bases and J dropped 9 bases, with 12 bases sitting between them. The CDR3 bases are TGTGCCAGCAGCTTAGCGGAGGCGTCACGTGAGCAGTTCTTC. It yields the protein CASSLAEASREQFF. Full variable domain (remainder filled in from reference TRBV7-8 and TRBJ2-1): GAGVSQSPRYKVAKRGQDVALRCDPISGHVSLFWYQQALGQGPEFLTYFQNEAQLDKSGLPSDRFFAERPEGSVSTLKIQRTQQEDSAVYLCASSLAEASREQFFGPGTRLTVL.

CDR3 loop: CASRVQYSNQPQHF. The CDR3 DNA sequence: TGTGCCAGCAGGGTTCAGTATAGCAATCAGCCCCAGCATTTT. This chain links TRBV2 with TRBJ1-5; D ambiguous. V lost 6 bases, J lost 0 bases, and 9 bases lay in between. Germline-derived CDR1 and CDR2 are SNHLY and FYNNEI. The CDR3 sequence is 14 residues long.

V gene TRBV6-5 combines with J gene TRBJ2-1, with 7 bases identical to TRBD2. The trim removed 0 bases at V and 6 bases at J, leaving 8 bases unmatched. The CDR3 covers 16 residues. Germline CDR1 is MNHEY and CDR2 is SVGAGI. CDR3 bases: TGTGCCAGCAGTTACTCTTTCTGGGACTACAGCAATGAGCAGTTCTTC. Protein sequence: CASSYSFWDYSNEQFF.

The chain has TRBV28 and TRBJ1-1; D call uncertain. V lost 7 bases, J lost 1 base, and 13 bases lay in between. Per the germline V gene, CDR1 is MDHEN and CDR2 is SYDVKM. This CDR3 has 14 residues. CDR3 protein: CASITFQWNTEAFF. In DNA, the CDR3 is TGTGCCAGCATTACCTTCCAGTGGAACACTGAAGCTTTCTTT.

The CDR3 is CASTGYGRTEAFF. CDR3 nucleotide sequence: TGTGCCAGCACCGGGTATGGCCGGACTGAAGCTTTCTTT. The chain has TRBV7-9 and TRBJ1-1; no clear D. Trimming removed 7 bases from V and 5 bases from J, with 14 bases in between. CDR3 length equals 13 residues. The V gene's germline CDR1 is SEHNR and CDR2 FQNEAQ (reference sequence). The full variable domain, rest sourced from reference TRBV7-9 and TRBJ1-1, is DTGVSQNPRHKITKRGQNVTFRCDPISEHNRLYWYRQTLGQGPEFLTYFQNEAQLEKSRLLSDRFSAERPKGSFSTLEIQRTEQGDSAMYLCASTGYGRTEAFFGQGTRLTVV.